This T cell receptor beta chain was captured by sequencing in a study of human T cells and chemical hapten exposure. The wider study: Chiefly women, the patients showed alopecia areata, totalis or universalis.

Time point here: patch test 3, about 24 weeks after DPC sensitization. Treatment: therapeutic diphenylcyclopropenone sensitization with weekly scalp DPC. This CDR3 has 14 residues. V lost 4 bases and J 4 bases, leaving 13 bases between the germline ends. Germline CDR1 is MNHEY and CDR2 is SVGAGI. This clonotype has a count of ten or more. Library preparation tagged each individual cDNA molecule with a unique molecular identifier. TCRdb reanalysed the RACE reads using MiXCR and keeps one entry per CDR3 protein. The top ten clones hold approximately 2.5% of a sample with around 110,000 distinct CDR3 sequences, about 11% of them seen once.

The chain is built from TRBV6-5 and TRBJ1-2; weak D call: TRBD1 (6 bases). The source was whole blood, collected in connection with sensitization to the hapten diphenylcyclopropenone (DPC). The receptor was isolated from a woman aged 45-59 years with alopecia areata. Some clones in this sample may be carry-over from other donors' samples. The CDR3 sequence: CASSFSQGGYGYTF. CDR3 nucleotides: TGTGCCAGCAGTTTTTCACAGGGAGGCTATGGCTACACCTTC.